This TCR gamma chain stems from a study of Vδ1+ human thymocytes. The sorted cells were CD3+ Vdelta1+ Vdelta2- thymocytes from alphabeta-depleted thymus. This clone is termed medium-sized. Its target is unknown. Other DNA sequences from this sample encode an identical CDR3 as well. Germline CDR1 reads GITISATS; CDR2 reads ISYDGTV (reference sequence). V was pared by 0 bases and J by 3 bases, with 2 bases of the junction left unmatched. The CDR3 runs to 13 residues. Sequences come from RNA converted to cDNA by reverse transcription. Multiplex PCR used pooled V-gene forward primers and a constant-region reverse primer to amplify CDR3s. TCRdb repeated clone calling on the multiplex PCR reads with CATT. The table has 25,000 to 35,000 gamma-chain clones, roughly a fifth seen once. General observations from the study: TRD repertoires were essentially private, unlike widely shared TRG clonotypes. Bulk repertoire data may be misinterpreted because of unexpected Vdelta2 sequences. Thymic TRG and TRD repertoires appeared highly polyclonal, with Gaussian CDR3 length distributions. Thymic delta-chain repertoires held about 20% Vdelta2 sequences and few Vdelta3, despite high sort purity.

This clonotype was sampled from a boy under two years old who had congenital heart surgery. Sequencing was performed on Vdelta1+ gamma-delta thymocytes from the thymus. Subset indicated: FACS-sorted CD3+ TCRalphabeta- TCRVdelta1+ TCRVdelta2- thymocytes. The chain recombines TRGV9 with TRGJ1 or TRGJ2. The CDR3 here is CALWEVSYYKKLF. The CDR3 DNA sequence: TGTGCCTTGTGGGAGGTGTCTTATTATAAGAAACTCTTT.